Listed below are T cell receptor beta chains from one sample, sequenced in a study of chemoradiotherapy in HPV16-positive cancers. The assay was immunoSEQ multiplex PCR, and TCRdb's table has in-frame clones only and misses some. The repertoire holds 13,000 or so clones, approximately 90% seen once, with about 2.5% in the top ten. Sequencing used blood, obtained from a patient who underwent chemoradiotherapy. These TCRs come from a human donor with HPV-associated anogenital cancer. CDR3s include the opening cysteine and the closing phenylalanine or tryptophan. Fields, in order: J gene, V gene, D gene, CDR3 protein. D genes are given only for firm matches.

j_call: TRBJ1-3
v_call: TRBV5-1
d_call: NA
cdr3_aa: CASSRAISGTGNTIYF

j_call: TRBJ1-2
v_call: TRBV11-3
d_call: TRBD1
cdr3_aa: CASSLDIGQGPNYGYTF

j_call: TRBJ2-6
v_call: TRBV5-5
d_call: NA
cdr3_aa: CASSLGASGANVLTF

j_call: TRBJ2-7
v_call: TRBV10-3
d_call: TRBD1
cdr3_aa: CAISEPGTGDYEQYF

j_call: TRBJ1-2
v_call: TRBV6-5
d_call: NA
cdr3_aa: CASSYLRWGRTIGYTF

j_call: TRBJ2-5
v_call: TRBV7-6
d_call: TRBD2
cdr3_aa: CASSPPTGLAGTLQYF

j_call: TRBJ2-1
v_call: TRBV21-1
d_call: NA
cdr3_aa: CASSKDPPGQGHEQFF

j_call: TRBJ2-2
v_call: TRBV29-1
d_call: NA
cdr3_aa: CSAAAPSTGELFF

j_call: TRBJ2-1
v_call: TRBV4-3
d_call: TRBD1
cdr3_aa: CASSASRTGSHEQFF

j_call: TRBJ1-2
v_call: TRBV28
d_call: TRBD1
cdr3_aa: CASSSRHRGGYGYTF

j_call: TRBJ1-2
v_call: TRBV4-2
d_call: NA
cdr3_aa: CASSLNLHDNYGYTF

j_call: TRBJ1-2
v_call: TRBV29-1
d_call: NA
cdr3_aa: CSAGRQGINYGYTF

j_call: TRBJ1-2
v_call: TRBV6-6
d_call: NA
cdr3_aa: CASRSGGYGYTF

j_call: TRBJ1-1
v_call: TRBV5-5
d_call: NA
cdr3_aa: CASSLEGDAEAFF

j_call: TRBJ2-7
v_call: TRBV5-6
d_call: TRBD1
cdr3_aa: CASRFRGRLYEQYF

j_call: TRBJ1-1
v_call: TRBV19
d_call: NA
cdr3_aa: CASSIFPGRTEAFF

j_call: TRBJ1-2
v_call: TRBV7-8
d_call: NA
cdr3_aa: CASSLDGARGEYGYTF

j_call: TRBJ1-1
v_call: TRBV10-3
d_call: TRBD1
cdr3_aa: CAISESGGQGAMNTEAFF

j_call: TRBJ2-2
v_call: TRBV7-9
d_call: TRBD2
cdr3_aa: CASSLAGVPNTGELFF

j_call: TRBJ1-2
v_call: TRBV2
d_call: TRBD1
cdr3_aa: CASSLQGGYGYTF

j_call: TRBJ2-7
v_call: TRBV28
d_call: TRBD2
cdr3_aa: CASSTRIPGLAVYYEQYF

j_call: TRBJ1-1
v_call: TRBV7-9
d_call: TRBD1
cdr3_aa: CASSLVAGRRQGMYTEAFF

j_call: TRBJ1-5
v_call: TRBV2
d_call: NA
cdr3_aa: CASSEAAPDQPQHF

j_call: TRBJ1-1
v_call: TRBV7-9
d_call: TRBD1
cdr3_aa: CASSFDPRGGTEAFF

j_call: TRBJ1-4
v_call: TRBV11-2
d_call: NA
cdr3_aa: CASSFWGGREKLFF

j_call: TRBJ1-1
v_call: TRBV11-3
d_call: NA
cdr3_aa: CASSRNFMNTEAFF